This T cell receptor beta chain comes out of a study of blood T cells in healthy people across ages. General study points: Higher naive T cell percentage went strongly together with higher TCR beta diversity. More naive CD4+ cells and higher diversity marked long-lived donors relative to aged donors.

Germline V gene data show CDR1 as LGHNA and CDR2 as YNFKEQ. Trimming left V 3 bases short and J 0 bases short, with 15 bases between. CDR3 length: 16 amino acids. The authors drew around 9.4 milliliters of peripheral blood from each donor. Primers used in a second PCR of roughly 6 to 11 cycles were a sample-barcoded 5' primer and a J-beta primer mix. One entry per CDR3 protein results from TCRdb running MiXCR on the 5' RACE reads. This table holds about 1 million distinct CDR3 sequences, under 55% found once. About this clonotype itself: Its matching antigen is unknown.

The sequenced sample was blood. The J gene is TRBJ2-7, the V gene TRBV4-2; perhaps TRBD2 as D (6 bases). This clonotype was sampled from a woman aged 60-70 years in good health. The DNA of the CDR3 is TGTGCCAGCAGCCATGGAAGCGGGTCAAGCTCCTACGAGCAGTACTTC. Residues: CASSHGSGSSSYEQYF.